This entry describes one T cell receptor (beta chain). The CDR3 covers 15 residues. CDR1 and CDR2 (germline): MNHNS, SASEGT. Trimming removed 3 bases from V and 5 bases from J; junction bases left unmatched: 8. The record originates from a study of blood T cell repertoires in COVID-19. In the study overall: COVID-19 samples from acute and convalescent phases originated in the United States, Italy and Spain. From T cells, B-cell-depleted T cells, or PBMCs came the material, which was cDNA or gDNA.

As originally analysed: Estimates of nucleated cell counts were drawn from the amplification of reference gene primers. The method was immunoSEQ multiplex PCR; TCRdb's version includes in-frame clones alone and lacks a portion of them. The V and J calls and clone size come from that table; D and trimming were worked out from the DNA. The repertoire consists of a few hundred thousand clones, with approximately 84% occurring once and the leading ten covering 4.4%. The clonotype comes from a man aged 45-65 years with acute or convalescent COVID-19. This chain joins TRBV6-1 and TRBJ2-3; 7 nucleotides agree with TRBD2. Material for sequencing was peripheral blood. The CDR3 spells CASSERGTAGDTQYF. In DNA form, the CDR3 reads TGTGCCAGCAGTGAGCGGGGGACCGCGGGAGATACGCAGTATTTT.